Many counts were recorded for the clone carrying this TCR beta chain. The antigen remains undetermined. This entry belongs to a study of Graves' ophthalmopathy and Graves' hyperthyroidism. Study results and limitations: Detection in blood was also observed for most expanded thyroid clonotypes above 0.001 frequency.

Germline CDR1 and CDR2: SNHLY and FYNNEI. Trimming took 8 bases from V and 8 from J; bases not matched to a gene: 7. The CDR3 covers 12 residues. Over 18 months of follow-up, stable hyperthyroidism required that no ophthalmopathy appear. Investigators amplified TCR beta CDR3 regions from RNA transcripts. HTBI primers primed a first-round RT-PCR, and a second-round multiplex PCR followed. TCRdb re-derived calls from the multiplex PCR reads in MiXCR, one entry per CDR3 protein. This repertoire shows 400,000 or so distinct CDR3 sequences, roughly 14% found once; its top ten account for approximately 7%. This sequence originates from a woman younger than 35 with stable Graves' hyperthyroidism. The sequenced material came from peripheral blood. V and J are TRBV2 and TRBJ1-1, with 8 bases lining up with TRBD1. The CDR3 nucleotides read TGTGCCAGCCACGGGGGACAGGCCGAAGCTTTCTTT. Translated: CASHGGQAEAFF.